Each of the 27 T cell receptor beta chains below was sequenced from the same sample in a study of PD-1 blockade in classical Hodgkin lymphoma (TCRdb year 2020). The sample's time point, from its label and the paper: cycle 1 day 1 (C1D1), immediately before nivolumab initiation. Every trial patient had relapsed after autologous stem cell transplantation, and cohorts A, B and C differed in prior brentuximab vedotin exposure. CD8+ T cells were purified from thawed PBMCs by magnetic negative selection with a Miltenyi CD8+ T cell isolation kit. The library was generated by the immunoSEQ multiplex PCR assay. Sourced from immuneACCESS, this table was stored by TCRdb with only in-frame sequences that have V and J called. A share of the clones is absent; for the studies checked, an unresolved V gene accounts for under half, and the remainder has no known explanation. The sample table contains a few thousand clones; only one count was recorded for under 75% of them. The top ten hold roughly 20% of the sample.

The specimen comprised CD8+ T cells from blood, sampled at baseline. Every receptor here comes from a human donor with classical Hodgkin lymphoma.

V gene TRBV7-9 combines with J gene TRBJ1-4, with D possibly TRBD1 on 6 matching bases. The CDR3 sequence is 14 residues long. Germline V gives CDR1 SEHNR, CDR2 FQNEAQ (reference sequence). Trimming stripped 8 bases from V and 5 bases from J, with 15 bases between. CDR3 DNA sequence: TGTGCCAGCCTCGGGGGGGCTGAGAATGAAAAACTGTTTTTT. It is translated as CASLGGAENEKLFF.

CDR3 nucleotides: TGTGCCAGCAGCTCTGGAGCCTACGAGCAGTACTTC. It is translated as CASSSGAYEQYF. This chain connects TRBV7-6 to TRBJ2-7; D gene unclear. V was shortened by 4 bases and J by 2 bases, with 6 bases between the two germline ends. The CDR3 spans 12 residues. Germline V CDR1 and CDR2: SGHVS, FNYEAQ.

This chain uses TRBV6-5 with TRBJ2-3, with 11 bases lining up with TRBD2. The ends lost 7 bases at V and 2 bases at J; junction bases unmatched: 5. CDR3 length: 15 amino acids. Germline assignment: CDR1 MNHEY and CDR2 SVGAGI. This CDR3 reads CASMLLAGDTDTQYF. CDR3 bases: TGTGCCAGCATGTTACTAGCGGGGGACACAGATACGCAGTATTTT.

The rearrangement joins TRBV4-1 to TRBJ2-5; D uncertain. Trimming removed 6 bases at V and 1 base at J, with 12 bases between. CDR3 size: 14 residues. Germline loops: CDR1 MGHRA, CDR2 YSYEKL. This chain's CDR3 is CASSRAGPQETQYF. The CDR3 DNA reads TGCGCCAGCAGTCGAGCAGGACCCCAAGAGACCCAGTACTTC.

V usage is TRBV6-5 and J usage is TRBJ2-7, with D possibly being TRBD2 (6 bases). V was shortened by 5 bases and J by 3 bases, with 17 bases between the two germline ends. The CDR3 is 15 residues long. Germline CDR1 MNHEY, CDR2 SVGAGI. The CDR3 nucleotides read TGTGCCAGCAGTCCCTCCCGGGGAGGTATCTACGAGCAGTACTTC. The encoded protein is CASSPSRGGIYEQYF.

The chain employs TRBV4-3 and TRBJ2-7, with 9 positions matching TRBD1. V was clipped by 4 bases and J by 3 bases; unmatched bases: 7. Germline V gene data show CDR1 as LGHNA and CDR2 as YSLEER. There are 15 residues in the CDR3. CDR3 DNA: TGCGCCAGCAGCCCTCCGAGGGGACAGGGCTACGAGCAGTACTTC. The encoded protein is CASSPPRGQGYEQYF.

The chain has TRBV7-2 and TRBJ1-2, with D possibly matching TRBD1 (5 bases). Trimming removed 1 base at V and 0 bases at J, with 15 bases between. There are 17 residues in the CDR3. Germline assignment: CDR1 SGHTA and CDR2 FQGNSA. DNA for the CDR3: TGTGCCAGCAGCTTAGACTCCCCACAGGTTACTAACTATGGCTACACCTTC. It codes for CASSLDSPQVTNYGYTF.

This clone was observed a single time. The V and J genes are TRBV11-1 and TRBJ1-2, with TRBD1 matching 7 bases. Germline-derived CDR1 and CDR2 are SGHAT and FQDESV (reference sequence). The V and J ends lost 5 bases and 2 bases, in that order; junction bases with no gene match: 8. The CDR3 runs to 15 residues. CDR3 sequence: CASSPRDSYNYGYTF. In DNA, the CDR3 is TGTGCCAGCAGCCCCCGGGACAGCTACAACTATGGCTACACCTTC.

This chain joins TRBV6-5 and TRBJ1-2; 12 bases align to TRBD1. Germline V lookup: CDR1 MNHEY, CDR2 SVGAGI. The V segment lost 0 bases and the J segment 8 bases; nucleotides outside the gene matches: 4. The length of the CDR3 is 15 residues. Here the CDR3 DNA reads TGTGCCAGCAGTTACTCAGGGACAGGGGGCCACGGCTACACCTTC. Translation: CASSYSGTGGHGYTF.

This clone occurred once. The chain has TRBV4-3 and TRBJ2-2; 7 bases line up with TRBD2. Germline values: CDR1 LGHNA, CDR2 YSLEER. This CDR3 has 14 amino acids. The J segment lost 7 bases and the V segment lost 1 base, leaving 3 bases of the junction unmatched. CDR3 bases: TGCGCCAGCAGCCAAGGACTAGCCAGCGGGGAGCTGTTTTTT. It codes for CASSQGLASGELFF.

The genes are TRBV7-6 and TRBJ2-3, with TRBD1 identical over 11 bases. The length of the CDR3 is 18 residues. Trimming took 2 bases from V and 1 from J; bases not matched to a gene: 8. Germline CDR1 is SGHVS and CDR2 is FNYEAQ. Here the CDR3 DNA reads TGTGCCAGCAGCTTACTTGGGGACAGGGGGTACCGCACAGATACGCAGTATTTT. This sequence encodes CASSLLGDRGYRTDTQYF.

The chain's CDR3 is CAISESTGPGEGTEAFF. The CDR3 DNA sequence: TGTGCCATCAGTGAGTCGACCGGTCCCGGGGAGGGCACTGAAGCTTTCTTT. The chain joins TRBV10-3 to TRBJ1-1; no definite D call. The CDR3 totals 17 residues. Trimming took off 0 bases at V and 4 bases at J, with 18 bases between the two ends. Germline V CDR1 and CDR2: ENHRY, SYGVKD.

The chain employs TRBV4-3 and TRBJ2-7, with D unresolved. Germline V gives CDR1 LGHNA, CDR2 YSLEER. V shed 0 bases and J shed 6 bases, with 9 bases lying between them. This CDR3 region has 13 residues. The CDR3 protein is CASSQELHGEQYF. The CDR3 DNA follows: TGCGCCAGCAGCCAAGAGTTGCACGGCGAGCAGTACTTC.

The CDR3 sequence is CASSVEGTSRIGELFF. For the CDR3, the DNA is TGTGCCAGCAGCGTAGAAGGGACTAGCCGCATCGGGGAGCTGTTTTTT. The chain joins TRBV9 to TRBJ2-2, with TRBD2 matching over 9 bases. CDR1 SGDLS and CDR2 YYNGEE come from the germline V gene. The CDR3 covers 16 residues. Trimming took 0 bases from V and 7 from J; bases not matched to a gene: 7.

This clone showed up just a few times. This sequence joins TRBV2 and TRBJ1-2, with D tentatively TRBD1 (6 bases). Germline assignment: CDR1 SNHLY and CDR2 FYNNEI. V was pared by 10 bases and J by 2 bases, with 11 bases between. This CDR3 has 12 residues. Here the CDR3 DNA reads TGTGCCACCCCCGGGACAAACTATGGCTACACCTTC. This sequence encodes CATPGTNYGYTF.

J is TRBJ2-2 and V is TRBV14; D might be TRBD2 (5 bases). The V end lost 2 bases, the J end lost 0 bases, and 7 bases lay between the germline ends. Germline V gene data show CDR1 as SGHDN and CDR2 as FVKESK. This CDR3 comprises 15 residues. CDR3 coding DNA: TGTGCCAGCAGCCAACCGGGGACGAACACCGGGGAGCTGTTTTTT. This sequence encodes CASSQPGTNTGELFF.

The rearrangement uses TRBV4-1 and TRBJ2-7; 10 bases fit TRBD1. The junction had 3 bases not matched to a gene; V was cut back by 2 bases and J by 5 bases. Germline CDR1 and CDR2: MGHRA and YSYEKL. The CDR3 is 14 residues long. The CDR3 protein is CASSQRQGAHEQYF. In nucleotides, the CDR3 is TGCGCCAGCAGCCAAAGACAGGGGGCCCACGAGCAGTACTTC.

The rearrangement links TRBV5-8 to TRBJ1-1; D not resolved. This CDR3 has 14 amino acids. Germline CDR1 SGHTS, CDR2 YDEGEE. Trimming pared 2 bases from V and 0 bases from J, leaving 8 bases between. CDR3 residues: CASSFFSMNTEAFF. The CDR3 bases are TGTGCCAGCAGCTTCTTCAGCATGAACACTGAAGCTTTCTTT. The full variable domain, completed using reference TRBV5-8 and TRBJ1-1, is EAGVTQSPTHLIKTRGQQATLRCSPISGHTSVYWYQQALGLGLQFLLWYDEGEERNRGNFPPRFSGRQFPNYSSELNVNALELEDSALYLCASSFFSMNTEAFFGQGTRLTVV.

In its sample, this clone is large. This specimen includes other DNA sequences encoding the same CDR3. This rearrangement joins TRBV4-3 to TRBJ2-7; 7 positions agree with TRBD1. CDR1 is LGHNA, CDR2 YSLEER, per germline. There are 15 residues in the CDR3. The V and J ends lost 3 bases and 2 bases, in that order; junction bases with no gene match: 7. Here the CDR3 DNA reads TGCGCCAGCAGCCAGCAGAGGACAGGCACCTACGAGCAGTACTTC. Its translation: CASSQQRTGTYEQYF.

The chain has TRBV7-2 and TRBJ1-4, with D uncertain. The CDR3 runs to 15 residues. The V end was cut by 5 bases, the J end by 8 bases, with 18 bases between. Germline V CDR1 and CDR2: SGHTA, FQGNSA. The CDR3 region is CASSITDRWWEKLFF. The CDR3, as DNA: TGTGCCAGCAGCATCACGGACCGGTGGTGGGAAAAACTGTTTTTT.

The chain carries TRBV6-6 and TRBJ2-1; perhaps TRBD2 as D (6 bases). The CDR3 totals 11 residues. Germline CDR1 MNHNY, CDR2 SVGAGI (reference sequence). Trimming shortened V by 8 bases and J by 8 bases, and 10 bases separated the two germline ends. CDR3 DNA: TGTGCCAGCGGGACTGGGGATGAGCAGTTCTTC. Amino acid sequence: CASGTGDEQFF.

The sample holds one count of this clone. The chain employs TRBV7-9 and TRBJ2-3; 10 bases are shared with TRBD2. The V segment lost 5 bases and the J segment 4 bases; nucleotides outside the gene matches: 9. Germline CDR1 and CDR2: SEHNR and FQNEAQ (reference sequence). The CDR3 loop spans 16 amino acids. CDR3 sequence: CASSLILAGLADTQYF. DNA of the CDR3: TGTGCCAGCAGCCTTATACTAGCGGGGCTGGCAGATACGCAGTATTTT.

The rearrangement uses TRBV2 and TRBJ1-5, with D possibly TRBD1 on 5 matching bases. The CDR3 is 15 residues long. With 2 bases removed from V and 4 bases from J, the gap between germline ends came to 12 bases. The germline V gene has CDR1 SNHLY and CDR2 FYNNEI. In DNA form, the CDR3 reads TGTGCCAGCAGTGAACCCAGGGCGGGGAATCAGCCCCAGCATTTT. It translates to CASSEPRAGNQPQHF.

V gene TRBV27 combines with J gene TRBJ1-6; D is unresolved. The CDR3 has 13 residues. The V gene lost 2 bases and the J gene lost 10 bases, with 9 bases spanning the gap. The germline CDR1 and CDR2 sequences are MNHEY and SMNVEV (reference sequence). CDR3 sequence: CASSLSGSSPLHF. The CDR3 region has the DNA TGTGCCAGCAGTTTAAGCGGGTCCTCACCCCTCCACTTT.

The chain combines TRBV29-1 with TRBJ2-7; perhaps TRBD1 as D (6 bases). V was pared by 0 bases and J by 1 base, with 10 bases between. Germline V lookup: CDR1 SQVTM, CDR2 ANQGSEA. The CDR3 loop spans 14 amino acids. CDR3 region: CSVEDMDSSYEQYF. In DNA, the CDR3 is TGCAGCGTTGAAGATATGGACAGTTCCTACGAGCAGTACTTC.

Only one count was recorded for this clone. The chain has TRBV2 and TRBJ2-1; possibly TRBD2 for D (5 bases). This CDR3 comprises 15 residues. V was shortened by 6 bases and J by 4 bases, with 16 bases between the two germline ends. The germline gives CDR1 SNHLY, CDR2 FYNNEI. In DNA form, the CDR3 reads TGTGCCAGCAGCTCAAAACCGGGGTCTTACAATGAGCAGTTCTTC. The encoded protein is CASSSKPGSYNEQFF.

There are a few counts of this clone. V gene TRBV6-5 combines with J gene TRBJ1-2, with D hard to call. Looked up from germline, CDR1 is MNHEY and CDR2 is SVGAGI. Between the trimmed V and J ends, which lost 2 bases and 4 bases, there was a span of 11 bases. The CDR3 covers 14 residues. The CDR3: CASSYGRSSYGYTF. The CDR3 nucleotides are TGTGCCAGCAGTTACGGAAGAAGTTCCTATGGCTACACCTTC.